These 5 T cell receptor beta chains were all obtained from the same sample, sequenced in a study of identical twins. Each CDR3 protein is one row after TCRdb ran MiXCR on the 5' RACE reads. The data contain about 700,000 distinct CDR3 sequences, around 6% of them singletons. Sequencing was done on a sample of naive T cells sorted from blood. These receptor sequences come from a man in his late teens or twenties in good health.

This clonotype came up many times. This sequence joins TRBV4-1 and TRBJ2-1; 8 bases fit TRBD2. Germline CDR1 and CDR2: MGHRA and YSYEKL. This CDR3 is built from 16 residues. Trimming at V came to 0 bases and at J to 3 bases, leaving 4 bases not matched to a gene. CDR3 DNA: TGCGCCAGCAGCCAAGAAGGTAGCGGGATCTACAATGAGCAGTTCTTC. Translating it yields CASSQEGSGIYNEQFF.

This clonotype was seen repeatedly, ten times or more. This sequence joins TRBV5-1 and TRBJ2-3, with 9 bases identical to TRBD1. CDR3 length: 15 amino acids. Looked up from germline, CDR1 is SGHRS and CDR2 is YFSETQ. The V gene end was trimmed by 4 bases and the J gene end by 5 bases; junction bases not matched to a gene: 8. The chain's CDR3 is CASSVRDRAVDTQYF. CDR3 nucleotide sequence: TGCGCCAGCAGCGTCCGGGACAGGGCGGTAGATACGCAGTATTTT.

This clonotype was counted ten times or more. The rearrangement links TRBV18 to TRBJ2-5, with D perhaps TRBD2 (5 bases). Per germline, CDR1 KGHSH and CDR2 LQKENI. The CDR3 totals 13 residues. Trimming cost V 3 bases and J 3 bases, with 8 bases left between them. In DNA, the CDR3 is TGTGCCAGCTCACCTCTGCGGGAAGAGACCCAGTACTTC. Protein: CASSPLREETQYF.

This clonotype was seen ten or more times. This chain joins TRBV12-3 or TRBV12-4 and TRBJ2-6; D is uncertain. This CDR3 comprises 16 residues. Trimming cost V 5 bases and J 2 bases, with 13 bases left between them. CDR3 sequence reads: CASSVYGVAGANVLTF. DNA of the CDR3: TGTGCCAGCAGTGTCTATGGGGTGGCTGGGGCCAACGTCCTGACTTTC.

There are many counts of this clonotype. This chain connects TRBV9 to TRBJ1-2; D remains unclear. The germline V and J ends were trimmed by 4 bases and 8 bases, with 15 bases remaining between them. The CDR3 contains 13 residues. The V gene's germline CDR1 is SGDLS and CDR2 YYNGEE. The CDR3 DNA is TGTGCCAGCAGCCTTAGCGGCCCGGGAGGCTACACCTTC. This sequence encodes CASSLSGPGGYTF.